The 24 T cell receptor beta chains given below trace back to one sample, sequenced in a study of shared clonotypes between healthy human individuals. Profiled with immunoSEQ multiplex PCR; TCRdb holds only in-frame clones, not every one. The data show over a million clones, roughly 96% seen once. Specimen: naive CD4+ T cells sorted from blood. Subset meaning: CD45RA+ positively selected. These receptor sequences come from a man aged 25-45 years in good health.

The genes are TRBV5-4 and TRBJ2-1; 10 bases map to TRBD2. The V gene end was trimmed by 0 bases and the J gene end by 9 bases; junction bases not matched to a gene: 6. Germline loops: CDR1 SGHNT, CDR2 YYREEE (reference sequence). The CDR3 loop spans 15 amino acids. CDR3 in amino acids: CASSLATSGNPEQFF. The CDR3 region has the DNA TGTGCCAGCAGCTTGGCTACTAGCGGGAACCCTGAGCAGTTCTTC.

The chain has TRBV25-1 and TRBJ1-5, with TRBD1 as a possible D gene (6 bases). The germline gives CDR1 MGHDK, CDR2 SYGVNS. The CDR3 runs 17 residues. V was trimmed by 2 bases and J by 0 bases, leaving 14 bases between them. The CDR3 here is CASSESGRGGSNQPQHF. CDR3 nucleotides: TGTGCCAGCAGTGAAAGCGGCAGGGGCGGTAGCAATCAGCCCCAGCATTTT.

This sequence joins TRBV19 and TRBJ1-5, with 9 bases aligning to TRBD1. V was pared by 4 bases and J by 3 bases, with 4 bases of the junction left unmatched. This CDR3 contains 15 residues. Germline lookup yields CDR1 LNHDA and CDR2 SQIVND (reference sequence). The CDR3 sequence is CASSRTGEVNQPQHF. The CDR3 DNA reads TGTGCCAGTAGTAGGACAGGGGAGGTCAATCAGCCCCAGCATTTT.

The chain combines TRBV5-1 with TRBJ2-1; the match to TRBD2 covers 12 bases. The J segment lost 9 bases and the V segment lost 0 bases, leaving 4 bases of the junction unmatched. The length of the CDR3 is 15 residues. Per the germline V gene, CDR1 is SGHRS and CDR2 is YFSETQ. The CDR3 region is CASSLEGLAGSEQFF. DNA for the CDR3: TGCGCCAGCAGCTTGGAGGGACTAGCGGGTTCTGAGCAGTTCTTC.

The chain employs TRBV5-6 and TRBJ1-2; TRBD1 aligns across 7 bases. From germline, CDR1 is SGHDT and CDR2 YYEEEE. V shed 4 bases, J shed 6 bases, and the junction held 6 bases outside the gene matches. The CDR3 spans 13 residues. The CDR3 DNA sequence: TGTGCCAGCAGCCCGGGGACAGAAAATGGCTACACCTTC. Translating gives CASSPGTENGYTF.

The chain employs TRBV7-3 and TRBJ2-5; TRBD2 might be the D (6 bases). V dropped 5 bases and J dropped 5 bases, with 15 bases sitting between them. Looked up from germline, CDR1 is SGHTA and CDR2 is FQGTGA. The CDR3 spans 14 residues. Here the CDR3 DNA reads TGTGCCAGCAGCCCCCCGGGGGATAGTGAGACCCAGTACTTC. Residues: CASSPPGDSETQYF.

CDR3 nucleotides: TGTGCCAGCACCTTGGGGCTAGCGGGACGAAGCTCCTACAATGAGCAGTTCTTC. This translates into CASTLGLAGRSSYNEQFF. The rearrangement uses TRBV2 and TRBJ2-1, with 9 bases fitting TRBD2. Germline CDR1 SNHLY, CDR2 FYNNEI. This CDR3 spans 18 amino acids. V lost 7 bases, J lost 0 bases, and 13 bases stayed unmatched.

Concerning this clone itself: The same CDR3 is also encoded by other DNA sequences in this sample. CDR3 in DNA: TGTGCCAGTAGTATAAGTACCGGGGAGCTGTTTTTT. Translated: CASSISTGELFF. This rearrangement joins TRBV19 to TRBJ2-2; no firm D call. Trimming cost V 2 bases and J 5 bases, with 3 bases left between them. This CDR3 contains 12 residues. Germline-derived CDR1 and CDR2 are LNHDA and SQIVND (reference sequence).

The chain is built from TRBV10-3 and TRBJ2-1; D might be TRBD2 (6 bases). Between the trimmed V and J ends, which lost 6 bases and 0 bases, there was a span of 9 bases. The CDR3 is made up of 14 amino acids. Germline V gene lookup returns CDR1 ENHRY and CDR2 SYGVKD. CDR3 bases: TGTGCCATCAGCGGGACTTCCTCCTACAATGAGCAGTTCTTC. Amino acids: CAISGTSSYNEQFF.

The chain joins TRBV11-3 to TRBJ2-7; perhaps TRBD2 as D (6 bases). V dropped 4 bases and J dropped 3 bases, with 13 bases sitting between them. The CDR3 extends over 14 amino acids. Germline V gene lookup returns CDR1 SGHNT and CDR2 YENEEA. The CDR3 reads CASSSRPGSYEQYF. In DNA, the CDR3 is TGTGCCAGCAGCTCCCGCCCCGGGAGCTACGAGCAGTACTTC.

The table lists this clone with a count of one. The V gene is TRBV5-8, the J gene TRBJ2-7; D tentatively fits TRBD1 or TRBD2 (5 bases each). The CDR3 consists of 14 residues. Germline V gene lookup returns CDR1 SGHTS and CDR2 YDEGEE. Trimming stripped 1 base from V and 2 bases from J, with 10 bases between. The CDR3 protein is CASSLSPGPYEQYF. CDR3 DNA sequence: TGTGCCAGCAGCTTGTCCCCGGGGCCCTACGAGCAGTACTTC.

V and J are TRBV5-1 and TRBJ2-2, with D tentatively TRBD1 (5 bases). The CDR3 has 16 amino acids. Germline values: CDR1 SGHRS, CDR2 YFSETQ. Trimming cost V 7 bases and J 0 bases, with 16 bases left between them. CDR3 protein: CASQRQGISNTGELFF. The CDR3 region has the DNA TGCGCCAGCCAGAGGCAGGGCATATCGAACACCGGGGAGCTGTTTTTT.

The chain links TRBV6-5 to TRBJ1-3; tentative D call: TRBD1 (6 bases). The V gene lost 10 bases and the J gene lost 2 bases, with 18 bases spanning the gap. The germline V gene encodes CDR1 MNHEY and CDR2 SVGAGI. CDR3 length: 15 residues. As DNA, the CDR3 is TGTGCCACCAGGCCGGAGGGGGGGGCTGGAAACACCATATATTTT. Amino acids: CATRPEGGAGNTIYF.

This sequence joins TRBV15 and TRBJ2-1, with 11 bases fitting TRBD2. This CDR3 contains 17 residues. Germline V CDR1 and CDR2: LNHNV, YYDKDF (reference sequence). With 4 bases clipped from V and 2 bases from J, the junction kept 7 bases outside the gene matches. CDR3 residues: CATSTPYSGRAYNEQFF. In DNA, the CDR3 is TGTGCCACCAGCACTCCATATAGCGGGAGGGCCTACAATGAGCAGTTCTTC. Full variable domain (remainder filled in from reference TRBV15 and TRBJ2-1): DAMVIQNPRYQVTQFGKPVTLSCSQTLNHNVMYWYQQKSSQAPKLLFHYYDKDFNNEADTPDNFQSRRPNTSFCFLDIRSPGLGDTAMYLCATSTPYSGRAYNEQFFGPGTRLTVL.

This sequence joins TRBV7-9 and TRBJ1-4, with D uncertain. With 5 bases removed from V and 8 bases from J, the gap between germline ends came to 18 bases. The CDR3 is 15 residues long. Germline CDR1 and CDR2: SEHNR and FQNEAQ (reference sequence). For the CDR3, the DNA is TGTGCCAGCAGCACCACAAGTGGGGTGGGAGAAAAACTGTTTTTT. This codes for CASSTTSGVGEKLFF.

The J gene is TRBJ2-7, the V gene TRBV19, with D maybe TRBD1 (6 bases). The germline V and J ends were trimmed by 2 bases and 3 bases, with 23 bases remaining between them. Germline V gene sequence: CDR1 LNHDA, CDR2 SQIVND (reference sequence). The CDR3 contains 18 residues. This CDR3 reads CASSIKGSSGGLYYEQYF. The CDR3 region has the DNA TGTGCCAGTAGTATAAAGGGTTCAAGTGGGGGCCTTTACTACGAGCAGTACTTC. The variable domain in full, with the rest retrieved from reference TRBV19 and TRBJ2-7, is DGGITQSPKYLFRKEGQNVTLSCEQNLNHDAMYWYRQDPGQGLRLIYYSQIVNDFQKGDIAEGYSVSREKKESFPLTVTSAQKNPTAFYLCASSIKGSSGGLYYEQYFGPGTRLTVT.

The CDR3 spells CASSLFSRWGSNQPQHF. DNA of the CDR3: TGTGCCAGCAGCTTATTTTCCCGGTGGGGAAGCAATCAGCCCCAGCATTTT. The gene calls are TRBV7-9 and TRBJ1-5; no definite D call. The germline CDR1 and CDR2 sequences are SEHNR and FQNEAQ (reference sequence). Trimming stripped 2 bases from V and 1 base from J, with 15 bases between. CDR3 length: 17 amino acids.

The chain combines TRBV27 with TRBJ1-2; unclear D gene. The germline V gene encodes CDR1 MNHEY and CDR2 SMNVEV (reference sequence). The CDR3 runs to 13 residues. V was pared by 0 bases and J by 4 bases, with 6 bases between. In DNA, the CDR3 is TGTGCCAGCAGTTTATCGGGTCTCTATGGCTACACCTTC. Its protein is CASSLSGLYGYTF.

This rearrangement joins TRBV29-1 to TRBJ2-5, with D uncertain. The CDR3 is 11 amino acids. Germline CDR1 reads SQVTM; CDR2 reads ANQGSEA. Trimming pared 7 bases from V and 1 base from J, leaving 7 bases between. For the CDR3, the DNA is TGCAGCGCGTCCCCCCAAGAGACCCAGTACTTC. Protein sequence: CSASPQETQYF. The whole variable domain, filled in from reference TRBV29-1 and TRBJ2-5, reads SAVISQKPSRDICQRGTSLTIQCQVDSQVTMMFWYRQQPGQSLTLIATANQGSEATYESGFVIDKFPISRPNLTFSTLTVSNMSPEDSSIYLCSASPQETQYFGPGTRLLVL.

This chain joins TRBV6-5 and TRBJ2-3; D gene uncertain. The germline V gene encodes CDR1 MNHEY and CDR2 SVGAGI. V shed 2 bases and J shed 4 bases, with 7 bases lying between them. The length of the CDR3 is 13 residues. This CDR3 is CASSYVGADTQYF. In nucleotides, the CDR3 is TGTGCCAGCAGTTACGTCGGCGCAGATACGCAGTATTTT.

The DNA of the CDR3 is TGTGCCAGTAGTATCGGGACTAGTAATTACGAGCAGTACTTC. It translates to CASSIGTSNYEQYF. The chain employs TRBV19 and TRBJ2-7, with 8 positions matching TRBD2. The CDR3 contains 14 residues. The V and J ends lost 3 bases and 4 bases, in that order; junction bases with no gene match: 5. Germline CDR1 and CDR2: LNHDA and SQIVND (reference sequence).

With respect to this clone: Other DNA sequences in the sample encode the same CDR3. The chain recombines TRBV5-1 with TRBJ2-7; 9 positions agree with TRBD2. The CDR3 consists of 14 residues. Germline loops: CDR1 SGHRS, CDR2 YFSETQ. Trimming took 5 bases from V and 0 from J; bases not matched to a gene: 3. CDR3 sequence (DNA): TGCGCCAGCAGTTTAGCGGGAGTCTCCTACGAGCAGTACTTC. It codes for CASSLAGVSYEQYF.

Turning to this clone: Other DNA sequences of this sample code for an identical CDR3. The chain is built from TRBV5-1 and TRBJ2-7; D not certain. This CDR3 contains 12 residues. Between the trimmed V and J ends, which lost 5 bases and 3 bases, there was a span of 9 bases. The V gene's germline CDR1 is SGHRS and CDR2 YFSETQ. Here the CDR3 DNA reads TGCGCCAGCAGTTCCAGCCACTACGAGCAGTACTTC. It specifies CASSSSHYEQYF.

A word on this clone: At the DNA level, this CDR3 is encoded by other sequences in the same sample as well. V usage is TRBV9 and J usage is TRBJ2-7, with a possible D match to TRBD2 (6 bases). Trimming shortened V by 1 base and J by 1 base, and 12 bases separated the two germline ends. The CDR3 covers 15 residues. Looked up from germline, CDR1 is SGDLS and CDR2 is YYNGEE. The CDR3 region has the DNA TGTGCCAGCAGCGTATCGAGCGGAGGGTCCTACGAGCAGTACTTC. Encoded protein: CASSVSSGGSYEQYF.